This T cell receptor beta chain appears in the sequencing data of a study of lymphopenia after photon versus proton radiotherapy. The study, taken as a whole, reports: After lymphocyte nadir, photon-treated repertoires showed oligoclonal expansion, especially CD8+ Temra. Post-nadir TCR diversity decline inversely tracked overall survival among those who died. Authors raise, but do not show, better survival with proton therapy. Relative stability marked proton patients; photon patients lost diversity and naive cells.

Notes on this clone: Its antigen is not known.

Sequencing was performed with immunoSEQ multiplex PCR; in TCRdb, only in-frame clones are kept and a portion is missing. The table shows 20,000 to 30,000 clones, with 65% to 85% occurring only once. Trimming took off 2 bases at V and 1 base at J, with 15 bases between the two ends. CDR1 SGHRS and CDR2 YFSETQ come from the germline V gene. The CDR3 loop spans 16 amino acids. This receptor was identified in a woman between 65 and 79 years old with pancreatic cancer. Here the sequenced sample was peripheral blood, taken from a patient treated with proton-based radiotherapy. The chain is built from TRBV5-1 and TRBJ1-1; D not certain. The CDR3 loop is CASSFSEASRNTEAFF. As DNA, the CDR3 is TGCGCCAGCAGCTTTTCGGAAGCTTCCCGGAACACTGAAGCTTTCTTT.